This TCR beta chain was recorded in a study of blood T cells in healthy people across ages. Alongside a J-beta primer mix, a sample-barcoded 5' primer served in a second PCR lasting about 7 to 11 cycles. MiXCR, run by TCRdb on the 5' RACE reads, gives a single entry per CDR3 protein. Here the sample spans about 1.7 million distinct CDR3 sequences, roughly 27% being singletons. The sequencing input was blood. The receptor was derived from a woman in her 30s in good health.

CDR3 nucleotides: TGTGCCAGCGGGGGAGGGGGGGTTTACAATGAGCAGTTCTTC. Its protein product is CASGGGGVYNEQFF. This chain uses TRBV28 with TRBJ2-1; D may be TRBD2 (7 bases). The germline V and J ends were trimmed by 8 bases and 4 bases, with 15 bases remaining between them. The CDR3 spans 14 residues. Germline V gene lookup returns CDR1 MDHEN and CDR2 SYDVKM.